One TCR beta chain is described in this entry. Its antigen is unidentified. Mouse gene names and germline throughout. The CDR3 end is not reached by the read, which stops 4 residues before it; the germline J gene fills it in. This entry belongs to a study of CD8+ T cells in alopecia areata. Study details: Transfer of skin from roughly 6-12-month-old C3H/HeJ graft donors with spontaneous alopecia was made to roughly 6-11-week-old female C3H/HeJ mice.

CDR1 is NSQYPW and CDR2 is LRSPGD in the germline V gene (reference sequence). The CDR3 has 15 residues. V lost 5 bases and J lost 3; bases outside the gene matches: 9. Scientists pooled cutaneous lymph node cells and sorted them on CD4, CD8alpha, NKG2D, NKG2ACE and other markers. Investigators isolated RNA and reverse transcribed it into cDNA to act as the sequencing template. Sequenced by immunoSEQ multiplex PCR; TCRdb stores in-frame clones only, minus some. The specimen has about 270,000 clones, none found just once. General study findings and limits: Especially in alopecia totalis/universalis, lesional scalp showed greater clonality than normal scalp did. Sequencing of scalp samples also includes resident alphabeta T cells from normal skin.

The chain combines TRBV1 with TRBJ2-7, with 8 bases lining up with TRBD2. Sequencing used CD4+ T cells sorted from a lymph node. The clonotype was recovered from a C3H/HeJ mouse with alopecia areata. Mouse MHC haplotype: H2-k. CDR3 protein: CTCSTQGWGGYEQYF. CDR3 DNA, as far as it was read: TGCACCTGCAGTACTCAGGGGTGGGGGGGCTAT.